This entry features one T cell receptor beta chain sequence. No cognate antigen has been identified for it. No qualities accompany the bases; no much larger clone lies one base away. The library was generated by the immunoSEQ multiplex PCR assay. Imported from immuneACCESS, the table was reduced by TCRdb to in-frame sequences with V and J called. These copies leave out some clones; in studies compared against another copy, an unresolved V gene accounts for under half, and the cause of the remainder is not known. In this sample the table shows about 39,000 clones, 79% of which occur a single time. In total, the top ten clones hold 23% of the sample. The sample belongs to a study of radiotherapy plus CTLA-4 blockade in lung cancer listed by TCRdb under 2018. Regarding the research as a whole: Among enrolled patients, 15% to 20% had an objective response and about 30% reached disease control.

Counted from cysteine to phenylalanine, this CDR3 has 16 amino acids. The DNA shown is the 48-base CDR3, in frame from base 1. The germline V gene yields LGHNA for CDR1 and YNFKEQ for CDR2. V is cut by 0 bases and J by 1 base, and the space between the germline ends is 9 bases. The research as a whole found: Increased serum interferon-beta after radiation, together with early dynamic changes in blood T cell clones, were reported to be the strongest predictors of response. TCR clones derived from tumors expanded in peripheral blood after treatment with radiotherapy and ipilimumab.

The study tested focal radiation therapy combined with CTLA-4 blockade (ipilimumab) in patients with chemo-refractory metastatic non-small-cell lung cancer. The chain joins TRBV4-2 to TRBJ2-2, and possibly TRBD1, on 5 matching bases. This receptor was obtained from a human donor with non-small cell lung cancer that progressed on radiotherapy plus ipilimumab. The sequenced sample was peripheral blood, obtained from a patient treated with radiotherapy plus ipilimumab. CDR3 loop: CASSQDPGQNTGELFF. The sequence in DNA is TGTGCCAGCAGCCAAGATCCAGGGCAGAACACCGGGGAGCTGTTTTTT.